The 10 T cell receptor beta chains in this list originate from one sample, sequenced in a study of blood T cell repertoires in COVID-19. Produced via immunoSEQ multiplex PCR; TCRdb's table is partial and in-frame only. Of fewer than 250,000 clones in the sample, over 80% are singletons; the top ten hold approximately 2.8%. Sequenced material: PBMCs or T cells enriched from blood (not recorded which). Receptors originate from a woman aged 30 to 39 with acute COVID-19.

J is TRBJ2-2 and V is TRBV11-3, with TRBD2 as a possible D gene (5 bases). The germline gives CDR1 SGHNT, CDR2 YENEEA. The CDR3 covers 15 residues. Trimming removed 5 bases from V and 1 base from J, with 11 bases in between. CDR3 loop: CASSQGGGNTGELFF. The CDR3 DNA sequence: TGTGCCAGCAGCCAAGGAGGAGGGAACACCGGGGAGCTGTTTTTT.

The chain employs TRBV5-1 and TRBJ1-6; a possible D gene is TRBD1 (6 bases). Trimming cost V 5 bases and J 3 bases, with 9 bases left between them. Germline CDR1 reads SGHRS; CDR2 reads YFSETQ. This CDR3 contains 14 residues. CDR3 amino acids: CASRPTGYNSPLHF. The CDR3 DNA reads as TGCGCCAGCAGACCGACAGGCTATAATTCACCCCTCCACTTT.

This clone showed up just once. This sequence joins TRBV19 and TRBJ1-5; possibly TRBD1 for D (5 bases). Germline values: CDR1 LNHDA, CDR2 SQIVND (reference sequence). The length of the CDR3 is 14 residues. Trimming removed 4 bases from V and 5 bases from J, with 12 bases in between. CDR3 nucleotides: TGTGCCAGTAGTAAGGTAGGGGTCGATCAGCCCCAGCATTTT. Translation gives CASSKVGVDQPQHF.

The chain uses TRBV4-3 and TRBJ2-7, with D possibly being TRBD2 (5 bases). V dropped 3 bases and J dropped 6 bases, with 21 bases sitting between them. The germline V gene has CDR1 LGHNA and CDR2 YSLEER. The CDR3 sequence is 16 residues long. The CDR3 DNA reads TGCGCCAGCAGCCAGGACTCGGGTGACGGCAAGGGCGAGCAGTACTTC. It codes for CASSQDSGDGKGEQYF.

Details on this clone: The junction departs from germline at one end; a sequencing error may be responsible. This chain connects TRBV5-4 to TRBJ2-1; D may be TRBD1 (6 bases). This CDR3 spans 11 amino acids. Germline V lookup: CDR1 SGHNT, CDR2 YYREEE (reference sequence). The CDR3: CASSSGTYQLF. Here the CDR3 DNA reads TGTGCCAGCAGCTCCGGGACATACCAGCTCTTC.

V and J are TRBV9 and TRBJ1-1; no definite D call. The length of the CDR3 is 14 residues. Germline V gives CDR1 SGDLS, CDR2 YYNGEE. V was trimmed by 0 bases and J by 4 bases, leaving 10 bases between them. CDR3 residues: CASSVEDTFTEAFF. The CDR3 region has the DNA TGTGCCAGCAGCGTAGAAGACACGTTCACTGAAGCTTTCTTT.

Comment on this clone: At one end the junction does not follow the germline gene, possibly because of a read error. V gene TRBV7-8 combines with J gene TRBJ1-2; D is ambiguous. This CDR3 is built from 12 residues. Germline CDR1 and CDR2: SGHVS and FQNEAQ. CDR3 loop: CASSLIEEATSF. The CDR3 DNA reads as TGTGCCAGCAGCTTGATCGAGGAGGCGACGAGCTTC.

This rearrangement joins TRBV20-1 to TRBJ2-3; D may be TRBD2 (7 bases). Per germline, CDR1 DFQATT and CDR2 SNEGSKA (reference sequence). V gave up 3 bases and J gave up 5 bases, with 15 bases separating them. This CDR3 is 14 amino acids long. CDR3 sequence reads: CSASWGGARDTQYF. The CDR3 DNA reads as TGCAGTGCTAGTTGGGGGGGGGCACGAGATACGCAGTATTTT.

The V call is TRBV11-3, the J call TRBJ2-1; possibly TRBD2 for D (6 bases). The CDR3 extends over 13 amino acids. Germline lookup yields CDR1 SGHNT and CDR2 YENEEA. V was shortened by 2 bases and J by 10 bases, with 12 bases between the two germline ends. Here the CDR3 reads CASSLWRGVEQFF. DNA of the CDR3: TGTGCCAGCAGCTTATGGCGCGGGGTGGAGCAGTTCTTC.

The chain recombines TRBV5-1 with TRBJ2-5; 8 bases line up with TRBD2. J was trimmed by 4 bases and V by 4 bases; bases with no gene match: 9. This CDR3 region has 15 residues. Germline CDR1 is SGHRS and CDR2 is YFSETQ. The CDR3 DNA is TGCGCCAGCAGCCCTGGCGGGACTAGGGGAGAGACCCAGTACTTC. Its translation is CASSPGGTRGETQYF.